These 11 T cell receptor beta chains came from one sample sequenced in a study of blood T cell repertoires in COVID-19. This table comes from immunoSEQ multiplex PCR, and its TCRdb copy is limited to in-frame clones, with some not included. The table lists fewer than 300,000 clones, 84% of them singletons. The sample comprised peripheral blood. These receptors originate from a human donor in a cohort sampled during active COVID-19.

This sequence joins TRBV27 and TRBJ2-6; 10 bases fit TRBD1. The CDR3 is made up of 17 amino acids. The V gene's germline CDR1 is MNHEY and CDR2 SMNVEV (reference sequence). V shed 5 bases, J shed 3 bases, and the junction held 7 bases outside the gene matches. The CDR3 region has the DNA TGTGCCAGCAGTCCAGGGACAGGGGTGGTTGGGGCCAACGTCCTGACTTTC. Translation gives CASSPGTGVVGANVLTF.

This rearrangement joins TRBV3-1 (or the pseudogene TRBV3-2) to TRBJ2-7, with a weak D call TRBD2 (6 bases). Germline V lookup: CDR1 LGHDT, CDR2 YNNKEL (reference sequence). This CDR3 has 14 residues. Trimming left V 3 bases short and J 6 bases short, with 15 bases between. CDR3 sequence: CASSQVVGDSEQYF. The DNA of the CDR3 is TGTGCCAGCAGCCAGGTGGTGGGGGACTCCGAGCAGTACTTC.

This chain links TRBV19 with TRBJ2-2; 7 positions match TRBD2. V shed 3 bases, J shed 1 base, and the junction held 8 bases outside the gene matches. The germline CDR1 and CDR2 sequences are LNHDA and SQIVND (reference sequence). The CDR3 runs to 17 residues. DNA of the CDR3: TGTGCCAGTAGTATTAGCGGGCTGAGTTTGAACACCGGGGAGCTGTTTTTT. This codes for CASSISGLSLNTGELFF.

The V gene is TRBV29-1, the J gene TRBJ1-1; D is possibly TRBD1 (6 bases). The CDR3 has 13 amino acids. Trimming removed 4 bases at V and 2 bases at J, with 11 bases between. Germline V lookup: CDR1 SQVTM, CDR2 ANQGSEA. The CDR3 bases are TGCAGCGTTGTAGTCGGGACAAACACTGAAGCTTTCTTT. It specifies CSVVVGTNTEAFF.

This sequence joins TRBV13 and TRBJ2-1, with 12 bases matching TRBD2. CDR3 length: 17 residues. CDR1 is PRHDT and CDR2 is FYEKMQ in the germline V gene (reference sequence). V dropped 4 bases and J dropped 7; count of bases not matched to a gene: 11. The CDR3 bases are TGTGCCAGCAGCTATGGGACGAGACTAGCGGGGGATAATGAGCAGTTCTTC. Translated: CASSYGTRLAGDNEQFF.

CDR3 sequence: CASSSQGTSNQPQHF. The CDR3 bases are TGTGCCAGCAGTTCTCAGGGGACTAGCAATCAGCCCCAGCATTTT. The rearrangement links TRBV2 to TRBJ1-5; D perhaps matches TRBD1 (6 bases). V shed 5 bases and J shed 0 bases, with 11 bases lying between them. Germline lookup yields CDR1 SNHLY and CDR2 FYNNEI. This CDR3 has 15 residues.

The chain joins TRBV4-1 to TRBJ1-6; D is possibly TRBD1 (5 bases). Germline V gene data show CDR1 as MGHRA and CDR2 as YSYEKL. The CDR3 contains 14 residues. The germline V and J ends were trimmed by 4 bases and 8 bases, with 12 bases remaining between them. The CDR3 here is CASSRQGGDSPLHF. CDR3 DNA: TGCGCCAGCAGCCGGCAGGGTGGCGATTCACCCCTCCACTTT.

This chain joins TRBV6-4 and TRBJ2-7, with D possibly TRBD1 on 6 matching bases. The CDR3 contains 14 residues. Trimming stripped 5 bases from V and 5 bases from J, with 16 bases between. Germline assignment: CDR1 MRHNA and CDR2 SNTAGT. CDR3 sequence (DNA): TGTGCCAGCAGTAAAGAGCAGGGGTTCCACGAGCAGTACTTC. It yields the protein CASSKEQGFHEQYF.

In nucleotides, the CDR3 is TGTGCCATCAGTGAGTCGGGTGGACAGGGGGTCTACGAGCAGTACTTC. Amino acids: CAISESGGQGVYEQYF. The chain combines TRBV10-3 with TRBJ2-7, with TRBD1 matching 10 bases. V lost 0 bases and J lost 3; bases outside the gene matches: 5. This CDR3 spans 16 amino acids. The germline V gene has CDR1 ENHRY and CDR2 SYGVKD.

Remarks on this clone: Additional DNA sequences in this sample encode the identical CDR3. The genes are TRBV4-3 and TRBJ2-3; 7 bases map to TRBD2. V dropped 0 bases and J dropped 2; count of bases not matched to a gene: 8. CDR1 and CDR2 (germline): LGHNA, YSLEER. CDR3 length: 17 residues. CDR3 coding DNA: TGCGCCAGCAGCCAAGATCCGCTAGCGGTGTACACAGATACGCAGTATTTT. Translation: CASSQDPLAVYTDTQYF.

The chain employs TRBV3-1 (or the pseudogene TRBV3-2) and TRBJ1-5, with D hard to call. The CDR3 covers 14 residues. Trimming cost V 2 bases and J 5 bases, with 10 bases left between them. Germline V lookup: CDR1 LGHDT, CDR2 YNNKEL (reference sequence). The CDR3 spells CASSQILGDQPQHF. The CDR3 DNA reads as TGTGCCAGCAGCCAAATCCTAGGCGATCAGCCCCAGCATTTT.